This entry lists 13 T cell receptor beta chains sequenced from one sample in a study of T cells and Merkel cell carcinoma outcomes. Sequenced by immunoSEQ multiplex PCR; TCRdb stores in-frame clones only, minus some. This sample has about 19,000 clones, with approximately 80% found just once. Sequencing used tumor tissue from Merkel cell carcinoma. The origin of the receptors is a human donor with Merkel cell carcinoma.

This clone was seen just once. The V call is TRBV7-9, the J call TRBJ2-1; perhaps TRBD2 as D (6 bases). CDR3 length: 17 residues. In germline, CDR1 is SEHNR, CDR2 FQNEAQ (reference sequence). Trimming removed 7 bases at V and 4 bases at J, with 23 bases between. In DNA form, the CDR3 reads TGTGCCAGCACAGCTTACCCGGAGGGAGAGATTTACAATGAGCAGTTCTTC. Residues: CASTAYPEGEIYNEQFF.

The rearrangement links TRBV5-4 to TRBJ2-1, with D maybe TRBD1 (5 bases). Germline CDR1 and CDR2: SGHNT and YYREEE (reference sequence). The germline V and J ends were trimmed by 4 bases and 3 bases, with 8 bases remaining between them. The CDR3 totals 13 residues. The CDR3 DNA is TGTGCCAGCAGCCAAGACAGCTACAATGAGCAGTTCTTC. Translated, it gives CASSQDSYNEQFF.

The chain combines TRBV5-1 with TRBJ2-3; 7 positions agree with TRBD1. The germline CDR1 and CDR2 sequences are SGHRS and YFSETQ. This CDR3 is built from 18 residues. V gave up 4 bases and J gave up 0 bases; unmatched junction bases: 14. The CDR3 DNA reads TGCGCCAGCAGCGGAATAGGGACAGCTCCTGCTAGCACAGATACGCAGTATTTT. It codes for CASSGIGTAPASTDTQYF.

Only one count was recorded for this clone. The chain has TRBV6-1 and TRBJ2-7; 8 bases are a match to TRBD1. The V and J ends lost 6 bases and 5 bases, in that order; junction bases with no gene match: 9. The CDR3 contains 14 residues. Germline values: CDR1 MNHNS, CDR2 SASEGT. CDR3 sequence (DNA): TGTGCCAGCAGGAGGACAGGGAGTACAGACGAGCAGTACTTC. Encoded protein: CASRRTGSTDEQYF.

This chain uses TRBV20-1 with TRBJ2-1; D is ambiguous. This CDR3 is built from 11 residues. Germline V gene lookup returns CDR1 DFQATT and CDR2 SNEGSKA (reference sequence). Deletions cut 6 bases from V and 8 bases from J, with 11 bases between. In DNA form, the CDR3 reads TGCAGTGCACCCCAGGCCCATGAGCAGTTCTTC. Its protein product is CSAPQAHEQFF.

This clone has a handful of counts. The chain employs TRBV5-1 and TRBJ1-1, with 9 bases identical to TRBD1. The CDR3 covers 17 residues. V lost 9 bases and J lost 2; bases outside the gene matches: 17. Per germline, CDR1 SGHRS and CDR2 YFSETQ. For the CDR3, the DNA is TGCGCCAATCTGCTCCTGACAGGGGGATTTAGAAACACTGAAGCTTTCTTT. It yields the protein CANLLLTGGFRNTEAFF.

The V call is TRBV2, the J call TRBJ2-3; 7 bases line up with TRBD1. Germline loops: CDR1 SNHLY, CDR2 FYNNEI. The trim removed 9 bases at V and 2 bases at J, leaving 11 bases unmatched. The CDR3 is 15 amino acids. The chain's CDR3 is CASSLRGPDTDTQYF. The CDR3 region has the DNA TGTGCCAGTTCACTAAGGGGGCCCGACACAGATACGCAGTATTTT.

The V call is TRBV9, the J call TRBJ2-5; D call uncertain. The CDR3 length is 13 residues. Trimming cost V 0 bases and J 3 bases, with 6 bases left between them. The germline V gene encodes CDR1 SGDLS and CDR2 YYNGEE. CDR3 amino acids: CASSVGGEETQYF. CDR3 DNA: TGTGCCAGCAGCGTAGGCGGTGAAGAGACCCAGTACTTC.

This clone was found a few times. J is TRBJ2-5 and V is TRBV12-5; no definite D call. The CDR3 contains 14 residues. The V gene lost 1 base and the J gene lost 2 bases, with 8 bases spanning the gap. From germline, CDR1 is LGHNT and CDR2 FRNRAP. CDR3 residues: CASGLGRTQETQYF. CDR3 in DNA: TGTGCTAGTGGTTTGGGTCGTACTCAAGAGACCCAGTACTTC.

The V call is TRBV7-3, the J call TRBJ2-5; D may correspond to TRBD1 or TRBD2 (5 bases each). The CDR3 consists of 13 residues. Germline assignment: CDR1 SGHTA and CDR2 FQGTGA. V lost 5 bases and J 3 bases, leaving 10 bases between the germline ends. This CDR3 reads CASSRDVEETQYF. The CDR3, as DNA: TGTGCCAGCAGCCGGGACGTGGAAGAGACCCAGTACTTC.

This clone appeared a few times. The chain has TRBV5-4 and TRBJ2-7, with unresolved D. Looked up from germline, CDR1 is SGHNT and CDR2 is YYREEE (reference sequence). The CDR3 is 12 residues long. The ends were cut back, 1 base at V and 5 bases at J, with 7 bases in the middle. The CDR3 DNA follows: TGTGCCAGCAGCTTGCTGTGGGACGAGCAGTACTTC. The encoded protein is CASSLLWDEQYF.

The CDR3 sequence is CASSPELAQKAWEQYF. CDR3 coding DNA: TGTGCCAGCAGCCCCGAACTAGCGCAGAAGGCGTGGGAGCAGTACTTC. The genes are TRBV7-8 and TRBJ2-7; TRBD2 aligns across 7 bases. This CDR3 region has 16 residues. Per germline, CDR1 SGHVS and CDR2 FQNEAQ. The V segment lost 5 bases and the J segment 7 bases; nucleotides outside the gene matches: 17.

The V and J genes are TRBV5-1 and TRBJ1-2; D remains unclear. Per germline, CDR1 SGHRS and CDR2 YFSETQ. The CDR3 covers 16 residues. The ends were cut back, 0 bases at V and 5 bases at J, with 17 bases in the middle. The chain's CDR3 is CASSLVPLTAYYGYTF. CDR3 DNA sequence: TGCGCCAGCAGCTTGGTGCCCCTCACAGCTTATTATGGCTACACCTTC.